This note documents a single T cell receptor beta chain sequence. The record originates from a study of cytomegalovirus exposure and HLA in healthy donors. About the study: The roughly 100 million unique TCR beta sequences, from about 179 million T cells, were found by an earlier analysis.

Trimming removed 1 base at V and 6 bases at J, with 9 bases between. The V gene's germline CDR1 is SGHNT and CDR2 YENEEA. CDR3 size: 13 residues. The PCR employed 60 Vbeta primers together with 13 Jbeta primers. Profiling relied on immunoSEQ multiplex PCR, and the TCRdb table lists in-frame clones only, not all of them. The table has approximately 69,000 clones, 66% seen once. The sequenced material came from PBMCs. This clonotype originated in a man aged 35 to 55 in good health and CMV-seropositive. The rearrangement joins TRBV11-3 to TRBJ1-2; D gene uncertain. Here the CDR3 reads CASSLGTIDGYTF. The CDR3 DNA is TGTGCCAGCAGCTTAGGTACAATCGATGGCTACACCTTC.